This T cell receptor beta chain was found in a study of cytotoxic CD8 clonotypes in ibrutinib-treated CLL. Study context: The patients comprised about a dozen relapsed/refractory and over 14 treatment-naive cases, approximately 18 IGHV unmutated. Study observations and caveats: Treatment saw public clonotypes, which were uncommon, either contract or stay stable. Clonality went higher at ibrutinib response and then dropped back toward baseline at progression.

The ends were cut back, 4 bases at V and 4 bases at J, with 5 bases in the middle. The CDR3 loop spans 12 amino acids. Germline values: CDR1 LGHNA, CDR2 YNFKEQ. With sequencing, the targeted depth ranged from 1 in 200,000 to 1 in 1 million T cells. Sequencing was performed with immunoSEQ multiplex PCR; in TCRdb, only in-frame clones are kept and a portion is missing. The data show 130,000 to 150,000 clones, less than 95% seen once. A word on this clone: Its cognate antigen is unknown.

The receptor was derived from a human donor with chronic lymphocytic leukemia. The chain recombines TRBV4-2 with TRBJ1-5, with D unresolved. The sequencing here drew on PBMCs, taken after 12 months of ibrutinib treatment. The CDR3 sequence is CASSLMNQPQHF. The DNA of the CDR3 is TGTGCCAGCAGCCTCATGAATCAGCCCCAGCATTTT.